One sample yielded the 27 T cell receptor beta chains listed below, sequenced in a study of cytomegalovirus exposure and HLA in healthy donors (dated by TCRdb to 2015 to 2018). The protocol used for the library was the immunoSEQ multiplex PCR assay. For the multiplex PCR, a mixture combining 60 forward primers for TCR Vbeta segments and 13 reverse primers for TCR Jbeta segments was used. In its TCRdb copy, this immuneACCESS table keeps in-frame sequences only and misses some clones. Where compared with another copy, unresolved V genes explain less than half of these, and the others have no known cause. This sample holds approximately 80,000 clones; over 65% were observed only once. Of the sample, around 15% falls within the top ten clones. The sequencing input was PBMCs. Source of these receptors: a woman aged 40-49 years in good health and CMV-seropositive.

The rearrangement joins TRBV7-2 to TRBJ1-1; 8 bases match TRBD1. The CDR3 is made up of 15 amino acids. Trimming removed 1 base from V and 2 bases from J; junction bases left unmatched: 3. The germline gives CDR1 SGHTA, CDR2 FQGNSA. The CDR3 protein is CASSLDRGVNTEAFF. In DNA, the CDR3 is TGTGCCAGCAGCTTAGACAGGGGGGTCAACACTGAAGCTTTCTTT.

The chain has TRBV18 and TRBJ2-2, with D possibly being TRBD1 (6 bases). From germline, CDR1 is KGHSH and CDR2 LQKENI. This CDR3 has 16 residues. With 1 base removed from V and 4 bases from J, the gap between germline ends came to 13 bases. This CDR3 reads CASSPLIQQGTGELFF. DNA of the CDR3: TGTGCCAGCTCACCACTGATTCAACAGGGCACCGGGGAGCTGTTTTTT.

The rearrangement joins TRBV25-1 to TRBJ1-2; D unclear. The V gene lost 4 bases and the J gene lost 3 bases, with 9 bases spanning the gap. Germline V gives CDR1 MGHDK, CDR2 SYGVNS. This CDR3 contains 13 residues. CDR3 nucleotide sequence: TGTGCCAGCAGTGTTATGGGCGACTATGGCTACACCTTC. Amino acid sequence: CASSVMGDYGYTF.

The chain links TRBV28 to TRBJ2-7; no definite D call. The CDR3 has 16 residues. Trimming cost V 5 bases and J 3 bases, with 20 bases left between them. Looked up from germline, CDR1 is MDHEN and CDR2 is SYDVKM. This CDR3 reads CASSPTRPGKNYEQYF. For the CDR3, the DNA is TGTGCCAGCAGTCCGACCCGGCCAGGAAAGAACTACGAGCAGTACTTC.

As DNA, the CDR3 is TGTGCCAGCAGCTTAGCCCCGAGCGGGGGGGGGTTTACCTACGAGCAGTACTTC. Amino acid sequence: CASSLAPSGGGFTYEQYF. The chain combines TRBV7-2 with TRBJ2-7; 10 nucleotides align to TRBD2. CDR3 length: 18 residues. The germline V gene has CDR1 SGHTA and CDR2 FQGNSA. Unmatched junction bases numbered 10, after V lost 0 bases and J lost 2 bases. Together with reference TRBV7-2 and TRBJ2-7, the CDR3 gives the full variable domain: GAGVSQSPSNKVTEKGKDVELRCDPISGHTALYWYRQSLGQGLEFLIYFQGNSAPDKSGLPSDRFSAERTGGSVSTLTIQRTQQEDSAVYLCASSLAPSGGGFTYEQYFGPGTRLTVT.

CDR3 nucleotide sequence: TGTGCCATCAGTGAGTCGGTCGGGGAAGTAGGAGCCAAAAACATTCAGTACTTC. The encoded protein is CAISESVGEVGAKNIQYF. The chain couples TRBV10-3 to TRBJ2-4, with TRBD2 as a possible D gene (5 bases). The CDR3 extends over 18 amino acids. V shed 0 bases and J shed 0 bases, with 15 bases lying between them. Per germline, CDR1 ENHRY and CDR2 SYGVKD.

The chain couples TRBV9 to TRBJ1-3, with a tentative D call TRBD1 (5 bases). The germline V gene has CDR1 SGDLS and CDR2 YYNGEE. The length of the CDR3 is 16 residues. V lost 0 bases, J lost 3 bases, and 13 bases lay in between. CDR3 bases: TGTGCCAGCAGCGTAGATCATCGGGGGGGTGGAAACACCATATATTTT. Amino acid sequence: CASSVDHRGGGNTIYF. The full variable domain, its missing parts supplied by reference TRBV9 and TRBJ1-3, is DSGVTQTPKHLITATGQRVTLRCSPRSGDLSVYWYQQSLDQGLQFLIQYYNGEERAKGNILERFSAQQFPDLHSELNLSSLELGDSALYFCASSVDHRGGGNTIYFGEGSWLTVV.

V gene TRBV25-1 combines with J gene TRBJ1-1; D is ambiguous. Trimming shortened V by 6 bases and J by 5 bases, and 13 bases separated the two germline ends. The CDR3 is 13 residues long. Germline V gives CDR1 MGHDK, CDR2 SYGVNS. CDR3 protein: CASSLTGGTEAFF. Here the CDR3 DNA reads TGTGCCAGCAGCCTTACCGGAGGGACTGAAGCTTTCTTT.

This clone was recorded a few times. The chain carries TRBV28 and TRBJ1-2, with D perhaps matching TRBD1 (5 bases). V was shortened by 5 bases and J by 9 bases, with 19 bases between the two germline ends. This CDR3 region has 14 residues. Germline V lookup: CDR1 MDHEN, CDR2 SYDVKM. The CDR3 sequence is CASSPQGIELSYTF. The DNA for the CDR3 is TGTGCCAGCAGTCCGCAGGGAATTGAATTGAGCTACACCTTC.

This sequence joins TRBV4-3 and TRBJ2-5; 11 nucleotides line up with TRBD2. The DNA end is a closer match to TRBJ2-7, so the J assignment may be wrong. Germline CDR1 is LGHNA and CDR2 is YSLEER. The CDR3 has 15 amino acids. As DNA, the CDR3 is TGCGCCAGCAGCCAACGGACTAGCGGGTTCAACGAGCAGTACTTC. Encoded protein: CASSQRTSGFNEQYF.

DNA for the CDR3: TGTGCCAGCAGTGAAGTCCAGGTAGCTGAAGCTTTCTTT. It yields the protein CASSEVQVAEAFF. The rearrangement uses TRBV6-1 and TRBJ1-1, with D unresolved. This CDR3 contains 13 residues. Trimming removed 1 base from V and 6 bases from J, with 9 bases in between. Germline CDR1 and CDR2: MNHNS and SASEGT.

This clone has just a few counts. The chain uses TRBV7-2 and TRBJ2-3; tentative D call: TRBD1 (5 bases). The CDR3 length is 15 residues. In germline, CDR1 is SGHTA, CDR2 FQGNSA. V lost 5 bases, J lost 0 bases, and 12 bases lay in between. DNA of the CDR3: TGTGCCAGCAGCCCCGACAGTTCTAGCACAGATACGCAGTATTTT. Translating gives CASSPDSSSTDTQYF. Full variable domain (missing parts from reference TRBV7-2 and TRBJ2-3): GAGVSQSPSNKVTEKGKDVELRCDPISGHTALYWYRQSLGQGLEFLIYFQGNSAPDKSGLPSDRFSAERTGGSVSTLTIQRTQQEDSAVYLCASSPDSSSTDTQYFGPGTRLTVL.

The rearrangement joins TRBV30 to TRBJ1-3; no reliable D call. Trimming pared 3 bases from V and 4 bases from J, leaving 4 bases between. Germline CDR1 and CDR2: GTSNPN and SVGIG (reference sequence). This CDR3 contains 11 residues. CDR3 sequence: CAWSRGNTIYF. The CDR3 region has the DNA TGTGCCTGGAGCAGAGGAAACACCATATATTTT.

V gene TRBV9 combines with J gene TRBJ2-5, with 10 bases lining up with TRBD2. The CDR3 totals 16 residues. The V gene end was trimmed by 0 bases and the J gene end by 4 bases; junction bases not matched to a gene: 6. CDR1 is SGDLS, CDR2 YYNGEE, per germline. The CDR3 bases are TGTGCCAGCAGCGTAGATATAGCGGGGGGAGGAGAGACCCAGTACTTC. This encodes CASSVDIAGGGETQYF.

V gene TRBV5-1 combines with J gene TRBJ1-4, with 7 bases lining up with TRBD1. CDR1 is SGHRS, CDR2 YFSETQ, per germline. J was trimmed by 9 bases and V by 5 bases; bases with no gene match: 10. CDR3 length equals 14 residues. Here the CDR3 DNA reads TGCGCCAGCAGAGAGGGACAGCGCCTTAAAAAACTGTTTTTT. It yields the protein CASREGQRLKKLFF.

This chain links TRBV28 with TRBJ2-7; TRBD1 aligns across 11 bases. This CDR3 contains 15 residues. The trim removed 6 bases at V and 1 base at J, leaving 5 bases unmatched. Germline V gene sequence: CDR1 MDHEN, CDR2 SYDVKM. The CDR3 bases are TGTGCCAGCAGGGACGGGACAGGGGGTTCCTACGAGCAGTACTTC. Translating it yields CASRDGTGGSYEQYF.

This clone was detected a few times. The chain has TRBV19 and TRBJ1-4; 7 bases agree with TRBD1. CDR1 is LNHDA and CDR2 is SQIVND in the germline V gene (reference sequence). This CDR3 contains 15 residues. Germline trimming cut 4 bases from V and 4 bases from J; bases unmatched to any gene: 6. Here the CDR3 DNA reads TGTGCCAGTAGTACGCGGGACAGAGTTAATGAAAAACTGTTTTTT. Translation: CASSTRDRVNEKLFF.

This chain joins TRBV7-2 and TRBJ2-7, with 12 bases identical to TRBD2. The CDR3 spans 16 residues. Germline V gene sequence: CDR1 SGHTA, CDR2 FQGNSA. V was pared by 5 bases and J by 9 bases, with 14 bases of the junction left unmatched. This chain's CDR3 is CASSPNPSGRAGGQYF. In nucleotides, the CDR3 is TGTGCCAGCAGCCCAAACCCTAGCGGGAGGGCCGGGGGGCAGTACTTC.

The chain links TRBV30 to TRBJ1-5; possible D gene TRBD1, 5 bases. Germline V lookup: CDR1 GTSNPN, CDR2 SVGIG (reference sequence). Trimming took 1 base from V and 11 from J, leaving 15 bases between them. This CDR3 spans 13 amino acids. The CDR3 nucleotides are TGTGCCTGGAGTGCAACAATTCAGGGCTCCCAGCATTTT. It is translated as CAWSATIQGSQHF.

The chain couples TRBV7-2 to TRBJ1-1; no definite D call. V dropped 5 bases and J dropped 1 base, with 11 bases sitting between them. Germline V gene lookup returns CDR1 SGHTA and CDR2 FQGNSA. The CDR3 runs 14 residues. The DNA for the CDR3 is TGTGCCAGCAGCCGGAACGGCGGGAACACTGAAGCTTTCTTT. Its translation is CASSRNGGNTEAFF.

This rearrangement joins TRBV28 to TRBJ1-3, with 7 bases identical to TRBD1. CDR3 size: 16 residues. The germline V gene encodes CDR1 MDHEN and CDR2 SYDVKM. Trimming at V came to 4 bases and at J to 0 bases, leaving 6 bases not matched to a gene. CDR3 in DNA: TGTGCCAGCAGTTCGGGACAGACTATCTCTGGAAACACCATATATTTT. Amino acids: CASSSGQTISGNTIYF.

CDR3 nucleotides: TGTGCCAGCAGTGTCACAGGGAGACAGCCCCAGCATTTT. Amino acids: CASSVTGRQPQHF. The chain uses TRBV6-6 and TRBJ1-5, with D possibly matching TRBD1 (6 bases). The V end lost 5 bases, the J end lost 7 bases, and 12 bases lay between the germline ends. Looked up from germline, CDR1 is MNHNY and CDR2 is SVGAGI (reference sequence). This CDR3 is 13 amino acids long.

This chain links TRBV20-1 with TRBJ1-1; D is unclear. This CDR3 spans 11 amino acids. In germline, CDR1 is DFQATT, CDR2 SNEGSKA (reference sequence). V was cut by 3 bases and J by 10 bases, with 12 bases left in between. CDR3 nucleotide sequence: TGCAGTGCTAGCCCCGCCACCAGAGCTTTCTTT. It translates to CSASPATRAFF.

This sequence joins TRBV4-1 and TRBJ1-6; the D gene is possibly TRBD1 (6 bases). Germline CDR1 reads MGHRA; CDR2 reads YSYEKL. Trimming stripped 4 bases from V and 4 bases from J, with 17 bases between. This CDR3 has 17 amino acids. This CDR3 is CASSPSVTGGYNSPLHF. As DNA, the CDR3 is TGCGCCAGCAGCCCTTCAGTGACAGGCGGTTATAATTCACCCCTCCACTTT.

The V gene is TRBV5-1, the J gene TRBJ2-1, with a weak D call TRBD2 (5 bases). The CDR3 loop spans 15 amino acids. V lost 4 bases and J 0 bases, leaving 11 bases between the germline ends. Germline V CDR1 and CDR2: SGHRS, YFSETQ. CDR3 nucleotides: TGCGCCAGCAGCCCTTCGGGGAGCTCCTACAATGAGCAGTTCTTC. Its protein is CASSPSGSSYNEQFF. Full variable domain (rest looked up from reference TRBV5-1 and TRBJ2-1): KAGVTQTPRYLIKTRGQQVTLSCSPISGHRSVSWYQQTPGQGLQFLFEYFSETQRNKGNFPGRFSGRQFSNSRSEMNVSTLELGDSALYLCASSPSGSSYNEQFFGPGTRLTVL.

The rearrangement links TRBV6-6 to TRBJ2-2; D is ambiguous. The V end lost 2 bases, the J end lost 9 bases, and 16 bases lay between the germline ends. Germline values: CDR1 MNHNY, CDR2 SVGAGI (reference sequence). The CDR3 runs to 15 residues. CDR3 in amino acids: CASSYNSQIPRELFF. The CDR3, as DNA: TGTGCCAGCAGTTACAACAGTCAAATTCCGCGGGAGCTGTTTTTT.

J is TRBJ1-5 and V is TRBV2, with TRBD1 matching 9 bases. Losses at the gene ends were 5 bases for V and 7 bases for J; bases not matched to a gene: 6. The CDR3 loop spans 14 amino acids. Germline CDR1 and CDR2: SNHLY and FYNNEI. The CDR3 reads CASSQQGATQPQHF. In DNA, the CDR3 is TGTGCCAGCAGTCAACAGGGGGCAACGCAGCCCCAGCATTTT.